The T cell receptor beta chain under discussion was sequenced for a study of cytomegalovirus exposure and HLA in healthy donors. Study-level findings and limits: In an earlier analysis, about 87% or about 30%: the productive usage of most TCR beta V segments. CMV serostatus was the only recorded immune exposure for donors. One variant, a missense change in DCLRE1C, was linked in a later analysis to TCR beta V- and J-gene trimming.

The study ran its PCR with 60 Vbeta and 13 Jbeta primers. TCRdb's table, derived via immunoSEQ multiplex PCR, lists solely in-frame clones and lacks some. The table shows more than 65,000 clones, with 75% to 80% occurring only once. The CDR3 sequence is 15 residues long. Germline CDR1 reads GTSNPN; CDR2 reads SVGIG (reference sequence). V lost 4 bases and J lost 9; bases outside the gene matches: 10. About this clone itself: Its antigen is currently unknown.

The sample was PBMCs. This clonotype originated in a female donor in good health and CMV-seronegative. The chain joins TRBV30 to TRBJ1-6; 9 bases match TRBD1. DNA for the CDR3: TGTGCCTGGACCTCAGGACAGGGGATCGGTTCACCCCTCCACTTT. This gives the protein CAWTSGQGIGSPLHF.